This is a list of T cell receptor beta chains from one sample in a study of cytomegalovirus exposure and HLA in healthy donors. TCRdb's copy holds only in-frame clones and misses some; the assay was immunoSEQ multiplex PCR. This repertoire shows over 45,000 clones, around 80% found once; its top ten account for about 2.5%. Sequencing input: PBMCs. These receptors came from a boy aged 5-17 years in good health and CMV-seropositive. The CDR3 runs from the conserved cysteine through the conserved F or W.

cdr3_aa	j_call	v_call
CSVEDGGPYNEQFF	TRBJ2-1	TRBV29-1
CASSLTGEKLFF	TRBJ1-4	TRBV7-9
CASSALGRGDEKLFF	TRBJ1-4	TRBV6-5
CASSQVYQGRGNEQFF	TRBJ2-1	TRBV4-1
CASSLSGGTNEKLFF	TRBJ1-4	TRBV7-8
CASSLASGYGNTIYF	TRBJ1-3	TRBV5-4
CASSLQGQVPSEQYF	TRBJ2-7	TRBV11-2
CSSSPPRGGYYEQYF	TRBJ2-7	TRBV7-9
CAISDGSSPNEKLFF	TRBJ1-4	TRBV10-3
CASTLQNLMNTEAFF	TRBJ1-1	TRBV5-1
CASDSKTSGGGETQYF	TRBJ2-5	TRBV12-5
CASSLKRATGELFF	TRBJ2-2	TRBV5-1
CASSRTAEQYF	TRBJ2-7	TRBV5-8
CASRREIGSPLHF	TRBJ1-6	TRBV6-1
CASSLFRTARGYTF	TRBJ1-2	TRBV7-2
CASSRTGGEKLFF	TRBJ1-4	TRBV19
CASSAGGGLYGYTF	TRBJ1-2	TRBV9
CASSLVRGRETQYF	TRBJ2-5	TRBV5-6
CASSPRGLFYGYTF	TRBJ1-2	TRBV14
CACGEYNEKLFF	TRBJ1-4	TRBV5-4
CASSQPGQGRFYEQYF	.	TRBV4-1
CASSYGQAESEYGYTF	TRBJ1-2	TRBV6-5
CASSLEAGREQYF	TRBJ2-7	TRBV7-7
CASSTSGGAVSYNEQFF	TRBJ2-1	TRBV7-6
CASSHRVDIESPLHF	TRBJ1-6	TRBV7-2
CASSFREAATDTQYF	TRBJ2-3	TRBV5-1
CASSVGEGHSYGYTF	TRBJ1-2	TRBV9
CSVSGTITDTQYF	TRBJ2-3	TRBV29-1
CASSEAPLQQGTYYEQYF	TRBJ2-7	TRBV6-1
CASSRGQGGLDTGELFF	TRBJ2-2	TRBV5-4
CASSGKGRVLLSNQPQHF	TRBJ1-5	TRBV6-1
CASSKARQGGSYEQYF	TRBJ2-7	TRBV21-1
CASSLGGAGQPQHF	TRBJ1-5	TRBV13
CASSPRRTDRDDEAFF	TRBJ1-1	TRBV7-9
CASSRQIGPYEQYF	TRBJ2-7	TRBV4-1
CASSLVSSGELFF	TRBJ2-2	TRBV27
CASSRSGRTQYF	TRBJ2-3	TRBV6-6
CASSQSGGNYEQYF	TRBJ2-7	TRBV23-1
CASSHGQGNTEAFF	TRBJ1-1	TRBV4-1
CSSSLVLAGTRDEQFF	TRBJ2-1	TRBV7-9
CATSRVGAKYEQYF	TRBJ2-7	TRBV15
CASSLAQGKTGNTIYF	TRBJ1-3	TRBV7-9
CASSLSGGTEAFF	TRBJ1-1	TRBV7-2
CASSFKRGGRNEQFF	TRBJ2-1	TRBV27
CASRVAGATDTQYF	TRBJ2-3	TRBV27
CASSLGQQSNTEAFF	TRBJ1-1	TRBV18
CASSDWGGTDMNTEAFF	TRBJ1-1	TRBV2
CASRLLAGGEETQYF	TRBJ2-5	TRBV10-2
CASSGQGGSSYNSPLHF	TRBJ1-6	TRBV6-1
CASSTDRAGNQPQHF	TRBJ1-5	TRBV6-5
CASSSGTYNEQFF	TRBJ2-1	TRBV27
CASSQVNTEAFF	TRBJ1-1	TRBV6-5